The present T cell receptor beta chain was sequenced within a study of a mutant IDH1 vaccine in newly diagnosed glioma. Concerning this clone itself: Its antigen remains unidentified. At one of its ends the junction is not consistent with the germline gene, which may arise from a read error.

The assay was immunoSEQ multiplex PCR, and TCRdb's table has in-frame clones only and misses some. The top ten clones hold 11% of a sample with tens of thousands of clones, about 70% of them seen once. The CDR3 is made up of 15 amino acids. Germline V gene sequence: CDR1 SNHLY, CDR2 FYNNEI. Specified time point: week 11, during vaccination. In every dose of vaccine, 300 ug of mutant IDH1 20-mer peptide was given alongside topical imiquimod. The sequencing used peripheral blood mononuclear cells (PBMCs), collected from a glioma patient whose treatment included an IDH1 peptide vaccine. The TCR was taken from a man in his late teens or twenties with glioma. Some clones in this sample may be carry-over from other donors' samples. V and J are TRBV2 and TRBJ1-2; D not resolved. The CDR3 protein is CASRYVQVRADGFTF. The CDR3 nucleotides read TGTGCCAGCAGATACGTGCAGGTTAGGGCCGATGGCTTCACCTTC.